Presented here are 31 T cell receptor beta chains from one specimen sequenced in a study of Graves' ophthalmopathy and Graves' hyperthyroidism. Amplified material comprised TCR beta CDR3 regions derived from RNA transcripts. HTBI primers primed a first-round RT-PCR, and a second-round multiplex PCR followed. From the multiplex PCR reads, TCRdb called clonotypes with MiXCR, one entry per CDR3 protein. The sample holds under 350,000 distinct CDR3 sequences, 15% to 20% seen once. Sequenced material: peripheral blood. The receptors shown here come from an adult man with Graves' ophthalmopathy.

This clonotype was observed a handful of times. This may arise from a read error, as a much more abundant clone is one base away. V is TRBV6-5 and J is TRBJ2-2, with TRBD1 as a possible D gene (5 bases). This CDR3 is built from 13 residues. Between the trimmed V and J ends, which lost 5 bases and 6 bases, there was a span of 10 bases. Germline loops: CDR1 MNHEY, CDR2 SVGAGI. In DNA form, the CDR3 reads TGTGCCAGCAGTAACAGGTCGGCCGGGGAGCTGTTTTTT. Its protein is CASSNRSAGELFF.

This clonotype has at least ten counts. The V gene is TRBV10-3, the J gene TRBJ1-6; tentatively, D is TRBD1 (6 bases). In germline, CDR1 is ENHRY, CDR2 SYGVKD. CDR3 size: 14 residues. Between the trimmed V and J ends, which lost 10 bases and 5 bases, there was a span of 15 bases. CDR3 amino acids: CATNWAGDNSPLHF. CDR3 coding DNA: TGTGCCACCAACTGGGCAGGGGATAATTCACCCCTCCACTTT.

In its sample, this clonotype was seen many times. The rearrangement links TRBV27 to TRBJ1-5; D might be TRBD1 (5 bases). V lost 8 bases, J lost 4 bases, and 9 bases lay in between. The CDR3 runs to 12 residues. Germline CDR1 and CDR2: MNHEY and SMNVEV (reference sequence). The CDR3 loop reads CASWGPNQPQHF. The CDR3 DNA sequence: TGTGCCAGCTGGGGACCGAATCAGCCCCAGCATTTT.

This clonotype was seen many times. The genes are TRBV20-1 and TRBJ2-1, with 13 bases lining up with TRBD2. The CDR3 consists of 14 residues. The V segment lost 4 bases and the J segment 12 bases; nucleotides outside the gene matches: 9. Per germline, CDR1 DFQATT and CDR2 SNEGSKA (reference sequence). The CDR3 protein is CSAIPGTSGEGQFF. The CDR3 DNA sequence: TGCAGTGCTATACCCGGGACTAGCGGGGAAGGGCAGTTCTTC.

The chain uses TRBV7-2 and TRBJ1-2; 7 bases map to TRBD1. Trimming at V came to 4 bases and at J to 2 bases, leaving 4 bases not matched to a gene. The CDR3 sequence is 14 residues long. From germline, CDR1 is SGHTA and CDR2 FQGNSA. The CDR3 coding sequence is TGTGCCAGCAGCTCATACAGGGGAAACTATGGCTACACCTTC. It yields the protein CASSSYRGNYGYTF.

This clonotype occurred many times. V usage is TRBV6-2 or TRBV6-3 and J usage is TRBJ1-5, with D tentatively TRBD1 (5 bases). Trimming took 9 bases from V and 6 from J, leaving 18 bases between them. Germline CDR1 reads MNHEY; CDR2 reads SVGEGT. This CDR3 is 14 amino acids long. This CDR3 is CASAGTLFGQPQHF. CDR3 DNA: TGTGCCAGTGCCGGGACTTTGTTCGGTCAGCCCCAGCATTTT.

The table lists this clonotype with a few counts. V usage is TRBV6-1 and J usage is TRBJ1-5; D call uncertain. The CDR3 loop spans 15 amino acids. V shed 5 bases and J shed 0 bases, with 11 bases lying between them. CDR1 and CDR2 from the germline V gene are MNHNS and SASEGT. The CDR3 nucleotides are TGTGCCAGCAGTCCGCAGACACTTAGCAATCAGCCCCAGCATTTT. Translating gives CASSPQTLSNQPQHF.

The chain links TRBV7-2 to TRBJ2-7; weak D call: TRBD1 (5 bases). Germline V CDR1 and CDR2: SGHTA, FQGNSA. Trimming pared 6 bases from V and 3 bases from J, leaving 12 bases between. The CDR3 covers 13 residues. CDR3 region: CASRPRQHYEQYF. The CDR3, as DNA: TGTGCCAGCAGACCCAGACAGCACTACGAGCAGTACTTC.

This chain uses TRBV15 with TRBJ2-5; 14 positions agree with TRBD2. Germline CDR1 LNHNV, CDR2 YYDKDF (reference sequence). J was trimmed by 4 bases and V by 5 bases; bases with no gene match: 6. CDR3 size: 16 residues. The DNA of the CDR3 is TGTGCCACCAGCCGCAGACTAGCGGGAGGGGGAGAGACCCAGTACTTC. Protein sequence: CATSRRLAGGGETQYF.

The rearrangement links TRBV20-1 to TRBJ2-5; 12 nucleotides line up with TRBD2. The CDR3 has 14 residues. Unmatched junction bases numbered 5, after V lost 4 bases and J lost 5 bases. In germline, CDR1 is DFQATT, CDR2 SNEGSKA (reference sequence). The CDR3 region is CSAIRTSGVETQYF. CDR3 coding DNA: TGCAGTGCTATTCGGACTAGCGGGGTTGAGACCCAGTACTTC.

This clonotype was seen many times. The genes are TRBV20-1 and TRBJ1-2, with 9 bases that match TRBD1. The V gene's germline CDR1 is DFQATT and CDR2 SNEGSKA (reference sequence). This CDR3 has 14 residues. The junction had 10 bases not matched to a gene; V was cut back by 6 bases and J by 5 bases. CDR3 amino acids: CSARLQGARYGYTF. CDR3 DNA sequence: TGCAGTGCGAGGTTACAGGGGGCGCGGTATGGCTACACCTTC.

This clonotype was observed many times. This chain joins TRBV13 and TRBJ2-5; 12 bases align to TRBD2. V shed 5 bases, J shed 2 bases, and the junction held 6 bases outside the gene matches. The germline V gene encodes CDR1 PRHDT and CDR2 FYEKMQ (reference sequence). This CDR3 contains 16 residues. The CDR3 DNA reads as TGTGCCAGCAGCCGTAGGACTAGCGGGAATCAAGAGACCCAGTACTTC. It encodes CASSRRTSGNQETQYF.

At least ten counts were recorded for this clonotype. The chain employs TRBV30 and TRBJ1-3, with 11 positions matching TRBD1. V gave up 0 bases and J gave up 4 bases; unmatched junction bases: 8. The germline CDR1 and CDR2 sequences are GTSNPN and SVGIG (reference sequence). The CDR3 consists of 17 residues. CDR3 region: CAWSVGQGATIGNTIYF. The CDR3 DNA reads TGTGCCTGGAGTGTAGGACAGGGGGCGACTATCGGAAACACCATATATTTT.

The CDR3: CAWSPPVSGMNTEAFF. The CDR3 nucleotides read TGTGCCTGGAGTCCCCCAGTTTCGGGGATGAACACTGAAGCTTTCTTT. The genes are TRBV30 and TRBJ1-1; D gene ambiguous. The CDR3 is made up of 16 amino acids. The ends were cut back, 2 bases at V and 0 bases at J, with 16 bases in the middle. The V gene's germline CDR1 is GTSNPN and CDR2 SVGIG (reference sequence).

The chain carries TRBV7-2 and TRBJ1-5; D gene uncertain. V was trimmed by 5 bases and J by 0 bases, leaving 8 bases between them. Looked up from germline, CDR1 is SGHTA and CDR2 is FQGNSA. The CDR3 has 14 residues. The chain's CDR3 is CASSAQVSNQPQHF. CDR3 DNA: TGTGCCAGCAGCGCACAAGTTAGCAATCAGCCCCAGCATTTT.

This clonotype was seen many times. The chain uses TRBV6-5 and TRBJ1-1; D may be TRBD1 (6 bases). With 6 bases removed from V and 5 bases from J, the gap between germline ends came to 22 bases. Germline V gene sequence: CDR1 MNHEY, CDR2 SVGAGI. The CDR3 has 16 amino acids. In DNA form, the CDR3 reads TGTGCCAGCAGCAATACTAGGGGGGGGGCGAGGACTGAAGCTTTCTTT. It encodes CASSNTRGGARTEAFF.

This clonotype was seen ten or more times. The chain recombines TRBV3-1 with TRBJ2-5; D is ambiguous. The CDR3 has 15 amino acids. Trimming stripped 1 base from V and 2 bases from J, with 11 bases between. Germline CDR1 LGHDT, CDR2 YNNKEL (reference sequence). DNA of the CDR3: TGTGCCAGCAGCCAAGCATCCCCCGCGCAAGAGACCCAGTACTTC. Its protein product is CASSQASPAQETQYF.

This clonotype was counted many times. The chain has TRBV2 and TRBJ2-5; no reliable D call. The CDR3 consists of 14 residues. Trimming removed 1 base at V and 1 base at J, with 7 bases between. From germline, CDR1 is SNHLY and CDR2 FYNNEI. The CDR3 bases are TGTGCCAGCAGTGAAGATCGGCTCCAAGAGACCCAGTACTTC. This encodes CASSEDRLQETQYF.

This clonotype was counted many times. This chain joins TRBV27 and TRBJ2-2, with 7 bases fitting TRBD2. V trimming: 8 bases; J trimming: 6 bases; junction bases outside the gene matches: 15. This CDR3 spans 16 amino acids. Germline V gene data show CDR1 as MNHEY and CDR2 as SMNVEV (reference sequence). CDR3 protein: CASAIGGGVRAGELFF. CDR3 bases: TGTGCCAGCGCAATTGGGGGGGGGGTCAGGGCCGGGGAGCTGTTTTTT.

At least ten counts were recorded for this clonotype. The chain links TRBV7-6 to TRBJ2-7; tentative D call: TRBD1 (5 bases). The germline CDR1 and CDR2 sequences are SGHVS and FNYEAQ. This CDR3 is built from 14 residues. V lost 3 bases and J 3 bases, leaving 12 bases between the germline ends. The CDR3 DNA reads TGTGCCAGCAGCTTCCGCCAGGGTCTCTACGAGCAGTACTTC. Translated: CASSFRQGLYEQYF.

This clonotype was counted at least ten times. A read error may explain this, as a much larger clone is one base away. CDR3 sequence (DNA): TGTGCCAGCAGTCCGACATACGGCAATCGGCCCCAGCATTTT. This translates into CASSPTYGNRPQHF. This chain links TRBV12-3 or TRBV12-4 with TRBJ1-5; no clear D gene. There are 14 residues in the CDR3.

This clonotype was seen many times. The V and J genes are TRBV19 and TRBJ1-5; the D is unclear. In germline, CDR1 is LNHDA, CDR2 SQIVND (reference sequence). This CDR3 has 13 residues. Trimming left V 4 bases short and J 5 bases short, with 9 bases between. The CDR3 spells CASSTGWYQPQHF. The CDR3, as DNA: TGTGCCAGTAGTACCGGGTGGTATCAGCCCCAGCATTTT.

This clonotype was detected ten times or more. The CDR3 DNA follows: TGTGCCAGCACCCGGGGTGCCAGGGGAGAAGATGGCTACACCTTC. The encoded protein is CASTRGARGEDGYTF. The V call is TRBV6-1, the J call TRBJ1-2; weak D call: TRBD1 (6 bases). This CDR3 has 15 residues. The V gene lost 7 bases and the J gene lost 6 bases, with 21 bases spanning the gap. Germline CDR1 reads MNHNS; CDR2 reads SASEGT.

This clonotype was counted at least ten times. This rearrangement joins TRBV3-1 to TRBJ2-5; no clear D. From germline, CDR1 is LGHDT and CDR2 YNNKEL (reference sequence). The length of the CDR3 is 14 residues. V dropped 5 bases and J dropped 2 bases, with 12 bases sitting between them. CDR3 region: CASSARSLQETQYF. The CDR3, as DNA: TGTGCCAGCAGCGCAAGGAGCCTGCAAGAGACCCAGTACTTC.

This clonotype has at least ten counts. J is TRBJ2-6 and V is TRBV28; D gene unclear. V lost 6 bases, J lost 0 bases, and 15 bases lay in between. This CDR3 has 17 amino acids. The germline gives CDR1 MDHEN, CDR2 SYDVKM. The CDR3 region has the DNA TGTGCCAGCAGCCTCGGGCCCCACCTCTCTGGGGCCAACGTCCTGACTTTC. Translation gives CASSLGPHLSGANVLTF.

This clonotype occurred many times. CDR3 sequence (DNA): TGTGCCAGCAGCCCCAGTTGGGGAGTCGGCAATCAGCCCCAGCATTTT. Translated: CASSPSWGVGNQPQHF. The chain couples TRBV28 to TRBJ1-5; D is uncertain. This CDR3 comprises 16 residues. V dropped 6 bases and J dropped 2 bases, with 17 bases sitting between them. Looked up from germline, CDR1 is MDHEN and CDR2 is SYDVKM.

The V and J genes are TRBV28 and TRBJ2-7; 11 positions match TRBD1. Germline V gives CDR1 MDHEN, CDR2 SYDVKM. V shed 6 bases and J 4 bases; nucleotides not matched to a gene: 14. This CDR3 contains 17 residues. The CDR3 bases are TGTGCCAGCAGAAGTTGGGGGTTGGGGACAGGGGGTTACGAGCAGTACTTC. Its translation: CASRSWGLGTGGYEQYF.

This clonotype was counted at least ten times. The genes are TRBV20-1 and TRBJ2-7, with D tentatively TRBD1 (6 bases). Per germline, CDR1 DFQATT and CDR2 SNEGSKA (reference sequence). This CDR3 has 16 amino acids. Deletions cut 5 bases from V and 2 bases from J, with 22 bases between. CDR3 region: CSAEPTDRLITYEQYF. The CDR3 DNA is TGCAGTGCTGAACCAACCGACAGGTTAATTACCTACGAGCAGTACTTC.

This clonotype occurred many times. V usage is TRBV20-1 and J usage is TRBJ1-2; D is ambiguous. Trimming left V 2 bases short and J 4 bases short, with 14 bases between. The CDR3 is 14 amino acids. The germline gives CDR1 DFQATT, CDR2 SNEGSKA (reference sequence). The CDR3 reads CSARPALGAYGYTF. For the CDR3, the DNA is TGCAGTGCTAGACCCGCACTGGGAGCCTATGGCTACACCTTC.

With regard to this clonotype: Compared with germline, one end of the junction differs, possibly owing to a read error. The chain is built from TRBV6-1 and TRBJ1-1; tentatively, D is TRBD1 (5 bases). This CDR3 spans 15 amino acids. The V gene's germline CDR1 is MNHNS and CDR2 SASEGT. As DNA, the CDR3 is TGTGCCAGCACTGAAGTGGCCACAGGATACACTGAAGATTTCTTT. Protein sequence: CASTEVATGYTEDFF.

The gene calls are TRBV5-1 and TRBJ2-7; TRBD2 agrees at 8 bases. V gave up 0 bases and J gave up 5 bases; unmatched junction bases: 7. Germline CDR1 and CDR2: SGHRS and YFSETQ. CDR3 length: 15 amino acids. This CDR3 is CASSLAGRGVDEQYF. In nucleotides, the CDR3 is TGCGCCAGCAGCTTGGCCGGGAGGGGGGTCGACGAGCAGTACTTC.